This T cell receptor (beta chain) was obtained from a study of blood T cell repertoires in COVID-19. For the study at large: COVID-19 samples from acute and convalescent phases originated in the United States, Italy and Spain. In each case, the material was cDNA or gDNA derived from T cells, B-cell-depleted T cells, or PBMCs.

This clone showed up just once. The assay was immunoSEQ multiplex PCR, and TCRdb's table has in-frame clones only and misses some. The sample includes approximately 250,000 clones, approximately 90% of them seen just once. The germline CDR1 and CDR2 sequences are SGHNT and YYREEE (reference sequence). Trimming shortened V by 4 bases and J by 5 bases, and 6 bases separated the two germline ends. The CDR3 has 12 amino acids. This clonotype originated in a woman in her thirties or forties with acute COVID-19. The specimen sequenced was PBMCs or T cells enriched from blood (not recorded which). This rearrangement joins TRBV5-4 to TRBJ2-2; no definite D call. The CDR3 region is CASSKTTGELFF. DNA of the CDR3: TGTGCCAGCAGCAAGACTACCGGGGAGCTGTTTTTT.